This TCR beta chain derives from a study of CD8 T cells in Susac syndrome. About the study: Among the Susac syndrome patients sequenced, about 6 had active disease and fewer than 10 were in remission. Susac syndrome patients were untreated, on corticosteroids with some adding intravenous immunoglobulin, or on intravenous immunoglobulin only.

CDR1 is SGHDT, CDR2 YYEEEE, per germline. Trimming cost V 4 bases and J 5 bases, with 12 bases left between them. There are 14 residues in the CDR3. With random hexamers, reverse transcription was performed on roughly 0.5 to 1 ug of RNA. The method of amplification for TCR beta CDR3 was immunoSEQ multiplex PCR, covering 54 Vbeta and 13 Jbeta. TCRdb analysed the immunoSEQ multiplex PCR reads with MiXCR anew, one entry per CDR3 protein. This table has 120,000 or so distinct CDR3 sequences, 96% appearing once. The chain has TRBV5-6 and TRBJ2-2; unclear D gene. Sequencing input: CD4+ T cells from PBMCs. This TCR was sampled from a human donor with Susac syndrome. This CDR3 reads CASSTGRTTGELFF. In DNA form, the CDR3 reads TGTGCCAGCAGCACCGGACGAACGACCGGGGAGCTGTTTTTT.